This TCR beta chain was captured in a study of T cell responses to AZD1222 COVID-19 vaccine. Clones were sequenced by immunoSEQ multiplex PCR, and TCRdb holds only the in-frame ones, with some missing. The sample holds 90,000 to 100,000 clones, about 88% seen once. As to this clone: The antigen remains unidentified.

Germline-derived CDR1 and CDR2 are DFQATT and SNEGSKA (reference sequence). The CDR3 extends over 13 amino acids. V gave up 3 bases and J gave up 5 bases, with 11 bases separating them. The study's findings and limits: Receipt of two AZD1222 doses was followed by a rise in Spike-specific TCR breadth and depth. Donors, mostly white British, included more females; clonal diversity was possibly underestimated.

This chain joins TRBV20-1 and TRBJ1-5; D unresolved. This clonotype was obtained from an adult who received the AZD1222 COVID-19 vaccine. The sequences come from peripheral blood, collected 28 days after the second AZD1222 dose. CDR3 in amino acids: CSASLAVYQPQHF. The DNA for the CDR3 is TGCAGTGCTAGTTTGGCAGTCTATCAGCCCCAGCATTTT.